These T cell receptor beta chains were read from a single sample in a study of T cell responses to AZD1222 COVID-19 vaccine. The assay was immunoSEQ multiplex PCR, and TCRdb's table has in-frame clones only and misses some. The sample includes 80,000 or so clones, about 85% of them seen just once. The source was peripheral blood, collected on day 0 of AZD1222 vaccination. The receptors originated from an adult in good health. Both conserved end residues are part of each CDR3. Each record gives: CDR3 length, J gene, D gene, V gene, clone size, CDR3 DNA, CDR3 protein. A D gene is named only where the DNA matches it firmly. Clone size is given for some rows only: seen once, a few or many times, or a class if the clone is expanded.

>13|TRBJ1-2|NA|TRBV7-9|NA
TGTGCCAGCAGCTCCACAGCCTATCGGGGCTACACCTTC
CASSSTAYRGYTF
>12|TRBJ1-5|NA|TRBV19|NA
TGTGCCAGTAATGAAAACCATCAGCCCCAGCATTTT
CASNENHQPQHF
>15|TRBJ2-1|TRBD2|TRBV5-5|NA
TGTGCCAGCAGCATACTAGCGGGAGTATTGAATGAGCAGTTCTTC
CASSILAGVLNEQFF
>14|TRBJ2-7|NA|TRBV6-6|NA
TGTGCCAGCATTTCGGGACTGGGTTCGTACGAGCAGTACTTC
CASISGLGSYEQYF
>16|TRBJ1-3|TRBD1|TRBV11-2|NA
TGTGCCAGCAGCTCTCTTGGGACAGGGCTTAAAAACACCATATATTTT
CASSSLGTGLKNTIYF
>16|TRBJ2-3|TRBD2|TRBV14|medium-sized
TGTGCCAGCAGCCCGCTACTAGCGGGAGGGCCGGATACGCAGTATTTT
CASSPLLAGGPDTQYF
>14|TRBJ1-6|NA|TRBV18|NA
TGTGCCAGCTCACCGGGGTTTACTACTTCACCCCTCCACTTT
CASSPGFTTSPLHF
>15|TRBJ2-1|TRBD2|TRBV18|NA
TGTGCCAGCTCACTCCTAGCGGGAGGGACAAATGAGCAGTTCTTC
CASSLLAGGTNEQFF
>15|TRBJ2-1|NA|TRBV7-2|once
TGTGCCAGCACCCCCGGGGGATCCTTAACCAGTGAGCAGTTCTTC
CASTPGGSLTSEQFF
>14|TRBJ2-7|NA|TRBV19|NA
TGTGCCAGTAGTAGCCTGGACTTGTTCTACGAGCAGTACTTC
CASSSLDLFYEQYF
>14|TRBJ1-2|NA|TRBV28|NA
TGTGCCAGCAGACCCGGGGGCCGAAACTATGGCTACACCTTC
CASRPGGRNYGYTF